Included here is one T cell receptor beta chain sequence, with context. This entry is derived from a study of blood T cell repertoires in COVID-19. The overall study: Whether acute or convalescent, the COVID-19 samples came from the United States, Italy and Spain.

Participants came from around 25 US areas, aged roughly 18 to 100 years. J was trimmed by 4 bases and V by 0 bases; bases with no gene match: 19. Germline-derived CDR1 and CDR2 are SNHLY and FYNNEI. The CDR3 sequence is 22 residues long. As processed by the authors: Amplification with reference gene primers provided the estimates of nucleated cell counts. Profiled with immunoSEQ multiplex PCR; TCRdb holds only in-frame clones, not every one. V, J and clone size reflect that table, while D and trimming were determined from the DNA. The sample consists of 130,000 or so clones, just under 85% of them appearing once.

The sequenced material came from PBMCs or T cells enriched from blood (not recorded which). The receptor's source is a woman in her forties or fifties with acute COVID-19. The rearrangement uses TRBV2 and TRBJ2-5, with 14 bases aligning to TRBD2. In DNA, the CDR3 is TGTGCCAGCAGTGAAGCCCCGACTATAGGACTAGCGGGAGGTCTTAGGAGAGAGACCCAGTACTTC. It encodes CASSEAPTIGLAGGLRRETQYF.